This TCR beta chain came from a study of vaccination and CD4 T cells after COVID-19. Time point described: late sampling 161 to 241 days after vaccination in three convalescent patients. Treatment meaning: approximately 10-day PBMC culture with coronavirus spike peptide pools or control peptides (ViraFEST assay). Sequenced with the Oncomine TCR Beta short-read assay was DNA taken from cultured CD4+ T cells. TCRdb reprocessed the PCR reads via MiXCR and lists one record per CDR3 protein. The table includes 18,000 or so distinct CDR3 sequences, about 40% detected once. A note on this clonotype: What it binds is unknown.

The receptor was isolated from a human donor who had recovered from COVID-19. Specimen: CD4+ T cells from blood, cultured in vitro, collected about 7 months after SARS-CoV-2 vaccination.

CDR3 sequence reads: CASSEALGSGTDTQYF. In DNA, the CDR3 is TGTGCCAGCAGTGAAGCGCTGGGATCCGGCACAGATACGCAGTATTTT. V and J are TRBV2 and TRBJ2-3; D not certain. Trimming shortened V by 0 bases and J by 1 base, and 11 bases separated the two germline ends. This CDR3 has 16 residues. CDR1 SNHLY and CDR2 FYNNEI come from the germline V gene. Full variable domain (remainder filled in from reference TRBV2 and TRBJ2-3): EPEVTQTPSHQVTQMGQEVILRCVPISNHLYFYWYRQILGQKVEFLVSFYNNEISEKSEIFDDQFSVERPDGSNFTLKIRSTKLEDSAMYFCASSEALGSGTDTQYFGPGTRLTVL.